This is a list of T cell receptor beta chains from one sample in a study of T cell changes during pregnancy in multiple sclerosis. TCRdb keeps only in-frame clones here, not all; method: immunoSEQ multiplex PCR. The sample shows fewer than 50,000 clones, roughly 93% of them seen only once. This specimen consisted of CD8+ T cells from peripheral blood mononuclear cells, obtained in the first trimester of pregnancy. These receptors all stem from a female donor with multiple sclerosis, enrolled in a pregnancy study. Each CDR3 is given with its conserved first and last residue. D genes are given only for firm matches. Only part of the rows carry a size: once, few, many, or a class if the clone is expanded.

TRBJ1-5	TRBV28	TRBD1	.	CASSRKVQGARTDQPQHF	TGTGCCAGCAGTAGAAAGGTCCAGGGGGCGAGAACAGATCAGCCCCAGCATTTT
TRBJ1-3	TRBV4-3	TRBD1	.	CASSHDRQGSGGTIYF	TGCGCCAGCAGCCATGACCGACAGGGATCCGGAGGCACCATATATTTT
TRBJ2-2	TRBV6-4	TRBD2	.	CASSDSGGATGELFF	TGTGCCAGCAGTGACTCCGGGGGGGCCACCGGGGAGCTGTTTTTT
TRBJ2-1	TRBV5-1	TRBD2	once	CASRTDQDGLAGTYNEQFF	TGCGCCAGCAGGACGGACCAGGACGGACTAGCGGGAACCTACAATGAGCAGTTCTTC
TRBJ2-7	TRBV20-1	.	.	CSASPREQYF	TGCAGTGCTAGTCCCCGCGAGCAGTACTTC
TRBJ2-3	TRBV4-3	TRBD2	few	CASSQERGGATDTQYF	TGCGCCAGCAGCCAGGAGCGGGGGGGGGCCACAGATACGCAGTATTTT
TRBJ2-7	TRBV4-1	.	.	CASSQDFNGNEQYF	TGCGCCAGCAGCCAAGATTTCAATGGCAACGAGCAGTACTTC
TRBJ1-5	TRBV27	TRBD1	.	CASSLRGGKPQHF	TGTGCCAGCAGTTTAAGAGGGGGCAAGCCCCAGCATTTT
TRBJ2-1	TRBV28	TRBD2	.	CASSSLAGGPEREQFF	TGTGCCAGCAGTTCCCTAGCGGGAGGGCCGGAGAGGGAGCAGTTCTTC
TRBJ2-3	TRBV7-2	TRBD1	.	CASSPGQGEWADTQYF	TGTGCCAGCAGTCCGGGACAGGGAGAATGGGCAGATACGCAGTATTTT
TRBJ2-5	TRBV29-1	.	.	CSVEGSKETQYF	TGCAGCGTTGAAGGGTCTAAAGAGACCCAGTACTTC
TRBJ2-1	TRBV7-6	TRBD2	once	CASSPRPGLASNEQFF	TGTGCCAGCAGCCCCCGACCGGGACTAGCGAGCAATGAGCAGTTCTTC
TRBJ2-7	TRBV4-2	.	.	CASSQERPSYEQYF	TGTGCCAGCAGCCAAGAGCGGCCCTCCTACGAGCAGTACTTC
TRBJ2-7	TRBV2	TRBD2	.	CASSGTSGRSLYEQYF	TGTGCCAGCAGTGGGACTAGCGGGAGGTCCCTCTACGAGCAGTACTTC
TRBJ1-1	TRBV20-1	TRBD1	.	CSARGDRAFF	TGCAGTGCCCGTGGGGACAGGGCTTTCTTT
TRBJ2-7	TRBV2	TRBD1	.	CASSPGGQYNGAYEQYF	TGTGCCAGCAGCCCAGGGGGACAGTACAATGGTGCCTACGAGCAGTACTTC
TRBJ1-1	TRBV5-5	.	.	CASRPTGSEAFF	TGTGCCAGCAGACCCACAGGATCTGAAGCTTTCTTT
TRBJ1-1	TRBV29-1	.	.	CSVVADYTEAFF	TGCAGCGTTGTGGCAGACTACACTGAAGCTTTCTTT
TRBJ2-1	TRBV19	.	.	CASSIGAYNEQFF	TGTGCCAGTAGTATAGGAGCTTACAATGAGCAGTTCTTC
TRBJ2-2	TRBV6-5	TRBD1	.	CASSFGQAELFF	TGTGCCAGCAGTTTCGGACAGGCCGAGCTGTTTTTT
TRBJ1-3	TRBV5-6	.	.	CASSLGGLGNTIYF	TGTGCCAGCAGCTTGGGCGGCCTGGGAAACACCATATATTTT
TRBJ1-2	TRBV10-3	TRBD1	.	CAIQTGNFSYTF	TGTGCCATCCAGACAGGGAACTTCAGCTACACCTTC
TRBJ1-1	TRBV30	TRBD1	.	CAWSQGAGVTEAFF	TGTGCCTGGTCTCAGGGGGCGGGAGTCACTGAAGCTTTCTTT
TRBJ1-3	TRBV10-3	.	once	CAISVTPPGHISGNTIYF	TGTGCCATCAGTGTCACCCCTCCGGGACATATCTCTGGAAACACCATATATTTT
TRBJ2-7	TRBV2	.	.	CASSDPSGGQIYEQYF	TGTGCCAGCAGTGACCCCTCCGGGGGACAGATCTACGAGCAGTACTTC
TRBJ1-2	TRBV28	.	.	CASSFGEGGANYGYTF	TGTGCCAGCAGTTTTGGGGAGGGGGGGGCGAACTATGGCTACACCTTC
TRBJ1-2	TRBV6-1	.	.	CASSEWDTALYGYTF	TGTGCCAGCAGTGAATGGGACACCGCCCTCTATGGCTACACCTTC
TRBJ2-1	TRBV5-4	.	.	CASSSSSYNEQFF	TGTGCCAGCAGCTCGAGCTCCTACAATGAGCAGTTCTTC